This record covers a single T cell receptor beta chain. What it binds is not known. These data originate in a study of cytomegalovirus exposure and HLA in healthy donors. Study results and caveats: Earlier analysis yielded a pattern in which most TCR beta V segments were productive about 87% or about 30% of the time. Later analysis identified 16,000 or so TCR beta sequences associated with HLA alleles, using a false discovery rate threshold of 0.05.

Losses at the gene ends were 0 bases for V and 5 bases for J; bases not matched to a gene: 10. CDR1 and CDR2 from the germline V gene are SGHNT and YYREEE (reference sequence). This CDR3 contains 16 residues. The PCR used 60 Vbeta and 13 Jbeta primers. The table came from immunoSEQ multiplex PCR; TCRdb's copy has only in-frame clones and leaves some out. The sample records around 80,000 clones, 60% to 80% being singletons. At sampling all donors were nominally healthy, likely with unrecorded immune exposures. The specimen sequenced was PBMCs. This chain connects TRBV5-4 to TRBJ2-5; 7 bases fit TRBD1. The receptor was derived from a female donor in good health and CMV-seronegative. The DNA for the CDR3 is TGTGCCAGCAGCTTGGGAGACAGGGTGCGTCGCGAGACCCAGTACTTC. Amino acid sequence: CASSLGDRVRRETQYF.